The 19 T cell receptor beta chains listed next were all sequenced from one sample in a study of T cells in localized non-small cell lung cancer (dated by TCRdb to 2020 to 2021). The receptor library was made with the immunoSEQ multiplex PCR assay. The immuneACCESS repertoire file appears here via TCRdb, limited to in-frame rearrangements. These files lack a portion of the clones; in checked studies, under half of the deficit traces to unresolved V genes, and the cause of the others is not known. Here the sample has some 33,000 clones; about nine tenths occur a single time. The ten largest clones add up to approximately 5.3% of the sample. Sequenced here: PBMCs, sampled before any cancer treatment. The source is a man aged 35 to 69 with stage II lung adenocarcinoma.

The V gene is TRBV6-5, the J gene TRBJ2-3, with 9 bases identical to TRBD2. In germline, CDR1 is MNHEY, CDR2 SVGAGI. The CDR3 is made up of 14 amino acids. V gave up 2 bases and J gave up 5 bases; unmatched junction bases: 2. CDR3 nucleotide sequence: TGTGCCAGCAGTTACGAACTAGCGGGAGATACGCAGTATTTT. The encoded protein is CASSYELAGDTQYF.

The chain has TRBV7-2 and TRBJ2-1; 11 bases agree with TRBD2. The V and J ends lost 5 bases and 4 bases, in that order; junction bases with no gene match: 7. CDR3 size: 16 residues. The germline V gene has CDR1 SGHTA and CDR2 FQGNSA. The CDR3 protein is CASSRLTSGMYNEQFF. The CDR3 DNA sequence: TGTGCCAGCAGCCGATTGACTAGCGGGATGTACAATGAGCAGTTCTTC.

This chain links TRBV28 with TRBJ1-1, with a weak D call TRBD1 (6 bases). Germline CDR1 reads MDHEN; CDR2 reads SYDVKM. The CDR3 runs 12 residues. Between the trimmed V and J ends, which lost 4 bases and 11 bases, there was a span of 14 bases. The CDR3 bases are TGTGCCAGCAGTTACCCGAGGACAGAGGCTTTCTTT. This gives the protein CASSYPRTEAFF. The full variable domain, in which reference TRBV28 and TRBJ1-1 provide the parts outside the CDR3, is DVKVTQSSRYLVKRTGEKVFLECVQDMDHENMFWYRQDPGLGLRLIYFSYDVKMKEKGDIPEGYSVSREKKERFSLILESASTNQTSMYLCASSYPRTEAFFGQGTRLTVV.

V and J are TRBV9 and TRBJ2-1, with unresolved D. This CDR3 comprises 15 residues. Per the germline V gene, CDR1 is SGDLS and CDR2 is YYNGEE. Trimming pared 0 bases from V and 3 bases from J, leaving 10 bases between. The CDR3 here is CASSVEGEIYNEQFF. The CDR3 DNA is TGTGCCAGCAGCGTAGAGGGTGAGATCTACAATGAGCAGTTCTTC. Together with reference TRBV9 and TRBJ2-1, the CDR3 gives the full variable domain: DSGVTQTPKHLITATGQRVTLRCSPRSGDLSVYWYQQSLDQGLQFLIQYYNGEERAKGNILERFSAQQFPDLHSELNLSSLELGDSALYFCASSVEGEIYNEQFFGPGTRLTVL.

The rearrangement links TRBV5-4 to TRBJ2-1; 7 bases line up with TRBD2. With 3 bases clipped from V and 9 bases from J, the junction kept 12 bases outside the gene matches. Germline values: CDR1 SGHNT, CDR2 YYREEE (reference sequence). This CDR3 comprises 15 residues. CDR3 nucleotides: TGTGCCAGCAGCTCCGCTAGCGGAGATGGGAGTGAGCAGTTCTTC. Its translation: CASSSASGDGSEQFF.

This clone was detected once. The chain combines TRBV28 with TRBJ2-7, with D perhaps given as TRBD1 or TRBD2 (5 bases each). The CDR3 covers 13 residues. From germline, CDR1 is MDHEN and CDR2 SYDVKM. The ends were cut back, 3 bases at V and 2 bases at J, with 8 bases in the middle. CDR3 residues: CASSLGVTYEQYF. CDR3 sequence (DNA): TGTGCCAGCAGTTTGGGGGTTACCTACGAGCAGTACTTC.

The chain carries TRBV9 and TRBJ2-3; TRBD1 matches 8 bases. Germline CDR1 and CDR2: SGDLS and YYNGEE. The CDR3 contains 13 residues. V gave up 4 bases and J gave up 6 bases; unmatched junction bases: 4. The CDR3 DNA is TGTGCCAGCAGCCCTAGACAGGGGGATACGCAGTATTTT. Translated, it gives CASSPRQGDTQYF.

J is TRBJ2-1 and V is TRBV21-1. TRBV21-1 is shown as a pseudogene. This CDR3 region has 16 residues. The DNA of the CDR3 is TGTGCCAGCAGCGGACGTCCTAGAGGGGCTTACAATGAGCAGTTCTTC. The encoded protein is CASSGRPRGAYNEQFF.

The count of this clone is one. The V gene is TRBV29-1, the J gene TRBJ2-4; TRBD2 aligns across 7 bases. Germline values: CDR1 SQVTM, CDR2 ANQGSEA. The CDR3 length is 16 residues. The junction had 9 bases not matched to a gene; V was cut back by 4 bases and J by 0 bases. CDR3 nucleotide sequence: TGCAGCGTTGGGTTAGGGAGCGGGGTAGCCAAAAACATTCAGTACTTC. Translating it yields CSVGLGSGVAKNIQYF.

This chain joins TRBV9 and TRBJ2-1; 9 bases are shared with TRBD1. V trimming: 4 bases; J trimming: 7 bases; junction bases outside the gene matches: 12. Per the germline V gene, CDR1 is SGDLS and CDR2 is YYNGEE. This CDR3 has 16 residues. The CDR3 coding sequence is TGTGCCAGCAGCACCTCTGCGGGACAGGGTAGGAATGAGCAGTTCTTC. It codes for CASSTSAGQGRNEQFF.

CDR3: CASSPLGRGEQYF. DNA for the CDR3: TGTGCCAGCAGCCCACTGGGGCGGGGAGAGCAGTACTTC. J is TRBJ2-7 and V is TRBV9; D is possibly TRBD2 (6 bases). Germline V gives CDR1 SGDLS, CDR2 YYNGEE. The germline V and J ends were trimmed by 4 bases and 7 bases, with 15 bases remaining between them. This CDR3 has 13 amino acids.

The chain links TRBV19 to TRBJ2-7, with TRBD1 matching 9 bases. Germline lookup yields CDR1 LNHDA and CDR2 SQIVND (reference sequence). This CDR3 has 14 amino acids. Trimming removed 5 bases from V and 6 bases from J; junction bases left unmatched: 8. This CDR3 is CASSDPGQGAEQYF. CDR3 bases: TGTGCCAGTAGTGACCCGGGACAGGGTGCCGAGCAGTACTTC.

This sequence joins TRBV29-1 and TRBJ2-7; possibly TRBD1 for D (5 bases). Trimming cost V 3 bases and J 5 bases, with 14 bases left between them. This CDR3 contains 13 residues. Germline CDR1 and CDR2: SQVTM and ANQGSEA. The CDR3 coding sequence is TGCAGCGTTGAGGGTCAGGGAAAGAACGAGCAGTACTTC. Translation gives CSVEGQGKNEQYF.

This sequence joins TRBV28 and TRBJ1-2, with D perhaps matching TRBD1 (5 bases). The V gene lost 2 bases and the J gene lost 4 bases, with 11 bases spanning the gap. This CDR3 has 14 residues. Germline assignment: CDR1 MDHEN and CDR2 SYDVKM. DNA for the CDR3: TGTGCCAGCAGTTTAGTCGGGACCTTCTATGGCTACACCTTC. It yields the protein CASSLVGTFYGYTF.

The V call is TRBV12-5, the J call TRBJ1-2; maybe TRBD1 (5 bases). V was pared by 0 bases and J by 2 bases, with 13 bases between. This CDR3 spans 16 amino acids. Germline V gives CDR1 LGHNT, CDR2 FRNRAP. CDR3 sequence reads: CASGLVRGELNYGYTF. For the CDR3, the DNA is TGTGCTAGTGGTTTGGTACGGGGGGAATTAAACTATGGCTACACCTTC.

The rearrangement links TRBV4-1 to TRBJ2-1; possibly TRBD1 for D (5 bases). Germline CDR1 and CDR2: MGHRA and YSYEKL. With 5 bases removed from V and 5 bases from J, the gap between germline ends came to 28 bases. This CDR3 region has 19 residues. The CDR3 DNA reads TGCGCCAGCAGCTTTTCGACAGTGAGATTATTTGGTACGGACAATGAGCAGTTCTTC. It encodes CASSFSTVRLFGTDNEQFF.

The table lists this clone with a count of one. The CDR3 region has the DNA TGTGCCAGCAGCCAAGAGCTGAGGAACACTGAAGCTTTCTTT. Its protein is CASSQELRNTEAFF. This chain links TRBV4-2 with TRBJ1-1; D is unresolved. V was shortened by 0 bases and J by 1 base, with 6 bases between the two germline ends. The CDR3 is made up of 14 amino acids. From germline, CDR1 is LGHNA and CDR2 YNFKEQ.

This rearrangement joins TRBV6-6 to TRBJ1-5; unclear D gene. CDR1 and CDR2 from the germline V gene are MNHNY and SVGAGI (reference sequence). Between the trimmed V and J ends, which lost 3 bases and 3 bases, there was a span of 6 bases. The CDR3 consists of 13 residues. The CDR3 region is CASSYGFNQPQHF. The DNA for the CDR3 is TGTGCCAGCAGTTATGGTTTCAATCAGCCCCAGCATTTT.

The chain employs TRBV6-5 and TRBJ2-7; either TRBD1 or TRBD2 may fit D (5 bases each). This CDR3 has 12 amino acids. The V end lost 8 bases, the J end lost 0 bases, and 8 bases lay between the germline ends. Germline values: CDR1 MNHEY, CDR2 SVGAGI. CDR3: CASAGTSYEQYF. The CDR3 region has the DNA TGTGCCAGCGCCGGGACCTCCTACGAGCAGTACTTC.